The rows below give T cell receptor beta chains drawn from one sample of a study of cytomegalovirus exposure and HLA in healthy donors. Assay: immunoSEQ multiplex PCR; the TCRdb copy retains only in-frame clones and omits some. Of more than 200,000 clones listed, approximately 70% were seen once; the top ten hold 2.6%. The sequencing input was PBMCs. The receptors stem from a man aged 35 to 55 in good health and CMV-seropositive. Each CDR3 is given with its conserved first and last residue. Fields, in order: CDR3 protein, CDR3 DNA, J gene, V gene, D gene, clone size. The D gene is left open where the match is weak. Where a row states a size, it is once, few, many or the class of an expanded clone; other rows omit it.

CASIRDPSTGDTQYF TGTGCCAGCATACGGGATCCCTCAACCGGGGATACGCAGTATTTT TRBJ2-3 TRBV6-4 - -
CASSTDREAWDYGYTF TGTGCCAGTAGTACAGACAGGGAGGCATGGGACTATGGCTACACCTTC TRBJ1-2 TRBV19 TRBD1 -
CASSLSGSVYGNTIYF TGTGCCAGCAGCCTATCAGGGTCGGTTTATGGAAACACCATATATTTT TRBJ1-3 TRBV11-2 - -
CASSLERGGRHF TGTGCCAGCAGCTTAGAACGCGGCGGTAGGCACTTC TRBJ2-4 TRBV7-8 - -
CASSAGDRETEAFF TGTGCCAGCAGTGCGGGGGACAGGGAGACTGAAGCTTTCTTT TRBJ1-1 TRBV6-4 TRBD1 -
CASRGHLVHEQFF TGTGCCAGCAGGGGGCATTTAGTACATGAGCAGTTCTTC TRBJ2-1 TRBV2 - -
CATGKNTYEQYF TGTGCCACAGGTAAAAATACCTACGAGCAGTACTTC TRBJ2-7 TRBV10-3 - -
CASSVGSLLAGTYEQYF TGTGCCAGCAGCGTAGGTAGTTTACTAGCGGGAACCTACGAGCAGTACTTC TRBJ2-7 TRBV9 TRBD2 -
CASSPLGTPEQYF TGTGCCAGCAGTCCTTTGGGGACTCCCGAGCAGTACTTC TRBJ2-7 TRBV27 - -
CASSLDLRETQYF TGCGCCAGCAGCTTAGACTTGAGAGAGACCCAGTACTTC TRBJ2-5 TRBV5-1 - -
CASSNRHKGQGFEKLFF TGTGCCAGTAGTAATAGACACAAGGGACAGGGTTTTGAAAAACTGTTTTTT TRBJ1-4 TRBV19 TRBD1 -
CVSATTGRTGYTF TGTGTGTCCGCCACGACAGGGAGGACTGGCTACACCTTC TRBJ1-2 TRBV19 TRBD1 -
CASSPSGRTEAFF TGTGCCAGCAGTCCATCAGGAAGAACTGAAGCTTTCTTT TRBJ1-1 TRBV27 - -
CASRVGAGGQETQYF TGTGCCAGCAGGGTCGGAGCGGGGGGACAAGAGACCCAGTACTTC TRBJ2-5 TRBV6-5 TRBD2 -
CASSLDRVGQETQYF TGCGCCAGCAGCCTGGACAGGGTAGGGCAAGAGACCCAGTACTTC TRBJ2-5 TRBV5-1 TRBD1 -
CASSFPGTYEQYF TGTGCCAGCAGCTTTCCGGGAACCTACGAGCAGTACTTC TRBJ2-7 TRBV5-4 - few
CSVTGNGNTIYF TGCAGCGTGACAGGGAATGGAAACACCATATATTTT TRBJ1-3 TRBV29-1 TRBD1 -
CASSPAGGLTDTQYF TGTGCCAGCAGCCCCGCAGGGGGCCTCACAGATACGCAGTATTTT TRBJ2-3 TRBV11-3 TRBD1 -
CASSQDEGGSYGYTF TGCGCCAGCAGCCAAGATGAGGGCGGAAGCTATGGCTACACCTTC TRBJ1-2 TRBV4-1 - -
CASNLGDYEQYF TGCGCCAGCAACTTAGGGGATTACGAGCAGTACTTC TRBJ2-7 TRBV5-1 - many
CASSSDRVRDTEAFF TGTGCCAGCAGTTCGGACAGGGTACGGGACACTGAAGCTTTCTTT TRBJ1-1 TRBV27 TRBD1 once
CSSSSTSREGGTEAFF TGTTCCAGCAGCTCTACCAGCAGGGAGGGGGGCACTGAAGCTTTCTTT TRBJ1-1 TRBV7-9 - -
CASSFGLNTDTQYF TGCGCCAGCAGCTTTGGACTAAACACAGATACGCAGTATTTT TRBJ2-3 TRBV5-1 - -
CAISERGTAETQYF TGTGCCATCAGTGAGCGTGGGACAGCAGAGACCCAGTACTTC TRBJ2-5 TRBV10-3 TRBD1 -
CASREGGGDTQYF TGTGCCAGCAGGGAGGGGGGGGGAGATACGCAGTATTTT TRBJ2-3 TRBV9 - -
CASSLYTSGTEYF TGTGCCAGCAGCTTATACACTAGCGGCACAGAGTATTTT TRBJ2-3 TRBV7-9 TRBD2 -
CASRQGLTEAFF TGCGCCAGCCGACAGGGGTTGACTGAAGCTTTCTTT TRBJ1-1 TRBV10-2 TRBD1 -
CASSQGALEEKLFF TGTGCCAGCAGCCAGGGGGCTTTAGAGGAAAAACTGTTTTTT TRBJ1-4 TRBV7-8 TRBD1 -
CASSFFGGRLFF TGTGCCAGCAGTTTTTTCGGGGGAAGACTGTTTTTT TRBJ1-4 TRBV27 - once
CASSQTAVLAERYEQYF TGCGCCAGCAGCCAAACGGCTGTTCTAGCGGAGCGCTACGAGCAGTACTTC TRBJ2-7 TRBV4-1 TRBD2 few
CASSQDSITLF TGTGCCAGCAGCCAAGATAGCATAACTCTCTTT TRBJ2-3 TRBV4-2 - -
CASSLRTGYTEAFF TGTGCCAGCAGTTTACGGACAGGGTACACTGAAGCTTTCTTT TRBJ1-1 TRBV27 TRBD1 -
CASSLGDPAGPQHF TGTGCCAGCAGCTTAGGCGACCCGGCGGGGCCCCAGCATTTT TRBJ1-5 TRBV7-8 - few
CASSEQGWGYTF TGTGCCAGCAGTGAACAGGGATGGGGCTACACCTTC TRBJ1-2 TRBV28 - -